The 6 T cell receptor beta chains below all came from one sample that was sequenced in a study of shared clonotypes between healthy human individuals. The data were produced by immunoSEQ multiplex PCR, yet TCRdb's version contains in-frame clones alone and is incomplete. The data show some 530,000 clones, about 84% seen once. The sample consisted of PBMCs. The receptors shown here come from a woman aged 40-49 years in good health. Some clones in this sample may be carry-over from other donors' samples.

The chain joins TRBV7-3 to TRBJ2-3; D gene uncertain. The CDR3 sequence is 13 residues long. CDR1 SGHTA and CDR2 FQGTGA come from the germline V gene. The germline V and J ends were trimmed by 1 base and 5 bases, with 7 bases remaining between them. CDR3: CASSLRVVDTQYF. Here the CDR3 DNA reads TGTGCCAGCAGCTTAAGGGTGGTAGATACGCAGTATTTT.

Turning to this clone: Just one base apart from a much larger clone, this may be a read error. This chain links TRBV18 with TRBJ2-7; D uncertain. The germline V and J ends were trimmed by 5 bases and 1 base, with 18 bases remaining between them. The CDR3 consists of 16 residues. The germline CDR1 and CDR2 sequences are KGHSH and LQKENI. The CDR3 nucleotides read TGTGCCAGCTCATCGACGCTGAATAAAGTATCCTACGAGCAGTACTTC. Its protein is CASSSTLNKVSYEQYF.

This chain joins TRBV2 and TRBJ2-7, with 7 nucleotides matching TRBD2. V lost 5 bases and J lost 7; bases outside the gene matches: 14. The germline V gene encodes CDR1 SNHLY and CDR2 FYNNEI. There are 15 residues in the CDR3. For the CDR3, the DNA is TGTGCCAGCAGTAAATTAGCGGGTTGGGCGGGGGAGCAGTACTTC. Amino acid sequence: CASSKLAGWAGEQYF.

This clone is a singleton in its sample. The chain carries TRBV5-4 and TRBJ2-7; tentatively, D is TRBD1 (6 bases). CDR3 length: 13 residues. Germline-derived CDR1 and CDR2 are SGHNT and YYREEE (reference sequence). The V and J ends lost 4 bases and 4 bases respectively, with 12 bases between them. The CDR3 bases are TGTGCCAGCAGCCCGGGACACCAATACGAGCAGTACTTC. As protein: CASSPGHQYEQYF.

Only one count was recorded for this clone. A far larger clone lies a single base away; this is likely a read error. The same CDR3 can be traced to other DNA sequences in this sample. This rearrangement joins TRBV6-5 to TRBJ2-3, with D hard to call. Germline CDR1 is MNHEY and CDR2 is SVGAGI. The CDR3 is 11 residues long. Trimming removed 6 bases from V and 2 bases from J, with 3 bases in between. The CDR3 loop is CASSNTDTQYF. CDR3 in DNA: TGTGCCAGCAGCAACACAGATACGCAGTATTTT.

This clone was picked up one time. The V gene is TRBV7-9, the J gene TRBJ2-1, with 11 bases lining up with TRBD2. From germline, CDR1 is SEHNR and CDR2 FQNEAQ (reference sequence). CDR3 length: 16 residues. V dropped 7 bases and J dropped 5; count of bases not matched to a gene: 10. Written as DNA, the CDR3 is TGTGCCAGCATCACTCCCAGGGGACTAGCGGACAATGAGCAGTTCTTC. This sequence encodes CASITPRGLADNEQFF.